Following are 3 T cell receptor beta chains from one sample sequenced in a study of shared clonotypes between healthy human individuals. Method: immunoSEQ multiplex PCR; TCRdb's copy keeps in-frame clones and lacks some. This sample has around 2,100,000 clones, with 85% to 95% found just once. Naive CD8 isolation took CD45RO-negative cells positively selected for CCR7 and excluded terminally differentiated effector memory CD45RA+ cells. Sequencing was performed on naive CD8+ T cells sorted from blood. All receptors come from a man younger than 35 in good health.

With respect to this clone: The sample has other DNA sequences that encode this CDR3 too. This rearrangement joins TRBV9 to TRBJ1-1; 7 bases align to TRBD1. The germline CDR1 and CDR2 sequences are SGDLS and YYNGEE. The CDR3 is made up of 12 amino acids. V was clipped by 3 bases and J by 5 bases; unmatched bases: 1. CDR3 in DNA: TGTGCCAGCAGCGCACAGGGGACTGAAGCTTTCTTT. As protein: CASSAQGTEAFF.

This chain joins TRBV21-1 and TRBJ1-1. TRBV21-1 has pseudogene status. This CDR3 is 15 amino acids long. The CDR3 DNA reads as TGTGCCAGCAGCGACGGGGTACCTCTGAACACTGAAGCTTTCTTT. Translated, it gives CASSDGVPLNTEAFF.

The chain couples TRBV9 to TRBJ2-7; TRBD2 aligns across 8 bases. V shed 4 bases and J 1 base; nucleotides not matched to a gene: 10. Looked up from germline, CDR1 is SGDLS and CDR2 is YYNGEE. This CDR3 spans 16 amino acids. The CDR3 nucleotides read TGTGCCAGCAGCTCTAGCGGGCGGGAGCTATCCTACGAGCAGTACTTC. Protein sequence: CASSSSGRELSYEQYF.